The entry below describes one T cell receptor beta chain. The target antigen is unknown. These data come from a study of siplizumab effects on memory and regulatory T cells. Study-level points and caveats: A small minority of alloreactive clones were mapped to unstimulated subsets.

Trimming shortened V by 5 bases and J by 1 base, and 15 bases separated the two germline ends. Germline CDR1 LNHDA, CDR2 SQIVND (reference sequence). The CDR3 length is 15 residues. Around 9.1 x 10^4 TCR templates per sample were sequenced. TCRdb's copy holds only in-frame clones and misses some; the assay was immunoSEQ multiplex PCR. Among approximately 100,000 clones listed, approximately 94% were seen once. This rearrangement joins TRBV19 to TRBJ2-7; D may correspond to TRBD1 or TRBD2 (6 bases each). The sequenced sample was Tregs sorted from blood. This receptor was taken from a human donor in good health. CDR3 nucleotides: TGTGCCAGTAGTTCCTGGGGGGACACTTCCTACGAGCAGTACTTC. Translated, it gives CASSSWGDTSYEQYF.